These T cell receptor beta chains were read from a single sample in a study of shared clonotypes between healthy human individuals. Generated by immunoSEQ multiplex PCR, the TCRdb table keeps only in-frame clones and is missing some. Altogether about 1.5 million clones are present, under 99% being singletons, with the ten largest covering about 0.45%. The specimen was naive CD4+ T cells sorted from blood. Receptors were obtained from a young man in good health. The CDR3 runs from the conserved cysteine through the conserved F or W. A clone size is listed for some rows: how often the clone was seen (once, few, many), or a class if it is expanded.

>once|TRBV5-1
CASSSQPSRGNTEAFF
>-|TRBV7-3
CASSHGVSYEQYF
>-|TRBV5-1
CASRPSGQVNYEQYF
>-|TRBV29-1
CSGSGGPETQYF
>-|TRBV10-2
CASRQVQDTQYF
>-|TRBV9
CASSVLPVGNTGELFF
>-|TRBV30
CAWSRRDEQFF
>-|TRBV6-6
CASSPFSANSNQPQHF
>-|TRBV19
CASSTRWGVDTQYF
>-|TRBV18
CASSQVRTSGNTGELFF
>-|TRBV4-3
CASSQVLGLAAGNSYNEQFF
>once|TRBV9
CASSQTGTRGSYEQYF
>-|TRBV15
CATSRERGLSEQYF
>once|TRBV5-1
CASSLEGVGGEQYF
>once|TRBV28
CASSFRGSRGQPQHF
>-|TRBV14
CASSPHPGLAGHATPYNEQFF
>-|TRBV5-4
CASSKGSGSTYEQYF
>-|TRBV4-2
CASSQDGDRDYGYTF
>-|TRBV6-5
CASSRQGSTTEAFF
>-|TRBV9
CASSVGQLGDTQYF
>-|TRBV6-6
CATFSTEAFF
>-|TRBV2
CASRGDWNTEAFF
>-|TRBV5-1
CASSYEDTQYF
>-|TRBV5-6
CASSRSGGNTDTQYF
>-|TRBV2
CASSPAGDTQYF
>-|TRBV7-9
CASSLVDERARPNEKLFF
>-|TRBV5-8
CASSRTYNEQFF
>-|TRBV15
CATSRGSRDPGNTIYF
>-|TRBV5-1
CASSLGYGGYNEQFF
>-|TRBV19
CASSISGPEKLFF